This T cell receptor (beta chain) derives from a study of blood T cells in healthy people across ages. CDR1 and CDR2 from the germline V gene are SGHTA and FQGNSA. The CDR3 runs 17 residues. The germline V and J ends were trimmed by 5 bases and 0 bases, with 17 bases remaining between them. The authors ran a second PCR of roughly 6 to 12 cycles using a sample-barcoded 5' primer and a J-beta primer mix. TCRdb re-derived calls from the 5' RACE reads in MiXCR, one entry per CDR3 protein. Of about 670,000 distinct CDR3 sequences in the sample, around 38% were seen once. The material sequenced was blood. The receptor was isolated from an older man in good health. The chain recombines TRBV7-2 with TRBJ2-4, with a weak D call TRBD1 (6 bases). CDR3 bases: TGTGCCAGCAGCCACCATGGGACAAATCTAGCCAAAAACATTCAGTACTTC. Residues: CASSHHGTNLAKNIQYF.